This T cell receptor (beta chain) is drawn from a study of early T cells in non-severe SARS-CoV-2 infection. For the study at large: Sequencing of unsorted whole blood was done on bulk RNA, leaving chains unpaired.

Germline V lookup: CDR1 SGHVS, CDR2 FNYEAQ. The CDR3 totals 13 residues. The ends were cut back, 1 base at V and 9 bases at J, with 7 bases in the middle. This clonotype was observed at least ten times. TCRdb used MiXCR to reprocess the 5' RACE reads, holding one entry per CDR3 protein. This table holds 49,000 or so distinct CDR3 sequences, around 6.5% found once. The sequence was collected from an adult who was a healthcare worker with PCR-confirmed SARS-CoV-2 infection or an uninfected control (not recorded which). This chain connects TRBV7-6 to TRBJ1-6; D is unresolved. Sequencing was performed on whole blood, taken at baseline. CDR3 protein: CASSLDTGSPLHF. The CDR3 nucleotides read TGTGCCAGCAGCTTAGATACGGGTTCACCCCTCCACTTT.